This TCR beta chain was observed in a study of blood T cell repertoires in COVID-19 (dated by TCRdb to the early 2020s). A note on the overall study: Samples covering the acute and convalescent phases of COVID-19 were provided by collaborators in the United States, Italy and Spain. Where HLA class I and class II types were available, the types were taken from metadata supplied by the sample provider, not from assay-based typing. Samples came from the ongoing ImmuneRACE study (first 160 participants) plus 1,254 subjects from 6 global collaborators. Deeply sampled blood TCRbeta repertoires from subjects exposed to, actively infected with, or recovered from COVID-19 were included in the dataset. The sample metadata nearly always contained a de-identified subject ID, COVID-19 status, age in years and sex. The prospective study material was composed of cDNA or gDNA derived from T cells, B-cell-depleted T cells, or PBMCs. The repertoires were released in a freely available public database meant as a resource for research on the immune response to SARS-CoV-2.

General study outcomes and caveats: The amount of clinical and demographic metadata varied by source and participant and was provided uncurated.

TCRbeta CDR3 regions were amplified from genomic DNA by means of the immunoSEQ Assay, a bias-controlled multiplex PCR. The paper's data handling went like this. The number of nucleated cells in each sample was estimated by amplification of reference gene primers within the assay. Sequence reads were collapsed and filtered to measure the absolute abundance of every unique TCRbeta CDR3 rearrangement. For each sample, productive Simpson clonality was calculated by taking the square root of Simpson's diversity index across productive rearrangements. TCRdb took over this immuneACCESS table, retaining in-frame rearrangements with V and J assigned. Such tables are incomplete; in checked studies, under half of the missing clones stem from an unresolved V gene, and the remainder is unexplained. The V and J calls and clone size were taken over from that table, and D and trimming were inferred from the DNA. In this sample the table shows about 68,000 clones, about nine tenths of which occur a single time. Jointly, the top ten make up roughly 8.8% of the sample.

Whole blood was collected in K2EDTA tubes by collaborating institutions according to the institutions' own protocols. For TCRbeta analysis, collaborator samples were shipped as frozen whole blood, as isolated PBMCs, or as DNA extracted from either sample type. To note about this clone: Its specific antigen is unknown. Base qualities are not recorded, but no much larger clone differs from it by a single base.

Material for sequencing was peripheral blood. This receptor was obtained from a man between 25 and 39 years old with acute or convalescent COVID-19.

The bases read TGTGCCAGCAGCCAAGAAGGGGGACTAGGGAAAGTCGACGAGCAGTACTTC. It translates as CASSQEGGLGKVDEQYF. The sequence joins TRBV3-1 (or the pseudogene TRBV3-2) to TRBJ2-7; TRBD2 matches 8 bases in the middle. From V the trimming removes 0 bases and from J it removes 5 bases, while the gene matches leave 12 bases of the junction unaccounted for. For CDR1 and CDR2, the germline V gene (reference sequence) lists LGHDT and YNNKEL. Spanning cysteine to phenylalanine, the CDR3 consists of 17 amino acids. Just the 51-base CDR3 DNA is kept, in frame starting at base 1.